Listed here are 18 T cell receptor beta chains from one sample, sequenced in a study of blood T cell repertoires in COVID-19. The protocol was immunoSEQ multiplex PCR, while the TCRdb copy is restricted to in-frame clones and leaves out a portion. Among approximately 120,000 clones listed, around 85% were seen once. Sequenced sample: peripheral blood. These receptors originate from a human donor in a cohort sampled during active COVID-19.

J is TRBJ1-6 and V is TRBV19; no reliable D call. The germline gives CDR1 LNHDA, CDR2 SQIVND (reference sequence). CDR3 size: 14 residues. V shed 3 bases and J shed 7 bases, with 10 bases lying between them. This CDR3 reads CASSIPSGNSPLHF. As DNA, the CDR3 is TGTGCCAGTAGTATCCCTTCCGGGAATTCACCCCTCCACTTT.

The table lists this clone with a few counts. This chain joins TRBV3-1 (or the pseudogene TRBV3-2) and TRBJ1-1, with a tentative D call TRBD1 (6 bases). CDR3 length: 14 residues. V was clipped by 0 bases and J by 9 bases, with 14 bases between them. The germline V gene has CDR1 LGHDT and CDR2 YNNKEL (reference sequence). CDR3 residues: CASSQEWQGTQAFF. The CDR3 DNA reads as TGTGCCAGCAGCCAAGAATGGCAGGGGACCCAAGCTTTCTTT.

This clone was seen only once. CDR3 protein: CASSLGVGGTEAFF. The CDR3 nucleotides read TGTGCCAGCAGCTTAGGAGTGGGAGGCACTGAAGCTTTCTTT. This chain connects TRBV11-3 to TRBJ1-1; no clear D. The V end lost 1 base, the J end lost 4 bases, and 10 bases lay between the germline ends. CDR1 and CDR2 (germline): SGHNT, YENEEA. The CDR3 totals 14 residues.

DNA for the CDR3: TGCGCCAGCAGCCAAGACCCCGCTAACTATGGCTACACCTTC. This sequence encodes CASSQDPANYGYTF. The chain employs TRBV4-1 and TRBJ1-2, with no clear D. Per germline, CDR1 MGHRA and CDR2 YSYEKL. The CDR3 extends over 14 amino acids. V lost 0 bases to trimming and J lost 0 bases, with 5 bases between them.

The CDR3 sequence is CASSPTGGQETQYF. CDR3 coding DNA: TGTGCCAGCTCACCAACAGGGGGGCAAGAGACCCAGTACTTC. This chain links TRBV18 with TRBJ2-5; TRBD1 matches 8 bases. The CDR3 is 14 amino acids. The junction had 1 base not matched to a gene; V was cut back by 2 bases and J by 2 bases. Germline loops: CDR1 KGHSH, CDR2 LQKENI.

J is TRBJ1-1 and V is TRBV6-5; TRBD1 might be the D (5 bases). From germline, CDR1 is MNHEY and CDR2 SVGAGI. The CDR3 runs to 13 residues. Trimming took 6 bases from V and 1 from J, leaving 9 bases between them. The DNA for the CDR3 is TGTGCCAGCAGCCTAACAGGGAACACTGAAGCTTTCTTT. Amino acids: CASSLTGNTEAFF.

The rearrangement joins TRBV7-2 to TRBJ2-6; no clear D. Trimming shortened V by 5 bases and J by 0 bases, and 8 bases separated the two germline ends. This CDR3 has 15 residues. Germline CDR1 and CDR2: SGHTA and FQGNSA. The CDR3 region is CASSPEFSGANVLTF. Written as DNA, the CDR3 is TGTGCCAGCAGCCCCGAGTTCTCTGGGGCCAACGTCCTGACTTTC. Together with reference TRBV7-2 and TRBJ2-6, the CDR3 gives the full variable domain: GAGVSQSPSNKVTEKGKDVELRCDPISGHTALYWYRQSLGQGLEFLIYFQGNSAPDKSGLPSDRFSAERTGGSVSTLTIQRTQQEDSAVYLCASSPEFSGANVLTFGAGSRLTVL.

The rearrangement joins TRBV9 to TRBJ2-7; D ambiguous. Germline V lookup: CDR1 SGDLS, CDR2 YYNGEE. The CDR3 is 16 residues long. V gave up 3 bases and J gave up 2 bases, with 18 bases separating them. DNA for the CDR3: TGTGCCAGCAGCGCAGCGAGCACCCTTAGCCCCTACGAGCAGTACTTC. Amino acids: CASSAASTLSPYEQYF.

The rearrangement uses TRBV11-3 and TRBJ2-7; TRBD2 matches 10 bases. V lost 5 bases to trimming and J lost 6 bases; unmatched junction nucleotides: 7. There are 14 residues in the CDR3. Germline CDR1 reads SGHNT; CDR2 reads YENEEA. The CDR3 region is CASSRSGRAGEQYV. In DNA, the CDR3 is TGTGCCAGCAGCCGAAGCGGGAGGGCCGGCGAGCAGTACGTC.

The chain uses TRBV19 and TRBJ1-2; tentatively, D is TRBD1 (5 bases). Trimming cost V 8 bases and J 9 bases, with 19 bases left between them. Germline CDR1 and CDR2: LNHDA and SQIVND (reference sequence). The CDR3 is made up of 13 amino acids. This chain's CDR3 is CASAETVSGRYTF. The DNA of the CDR3 is TGTGCCAGTGCAGAGACAGTTTCCGGGCGCTACACCTTC.

This clone was seen a single time. The V gene is TRBV27, the J gene TRBJ2-3; 7 bases are a match to TRBD1. This CDR3 contains 15 residues. CDR1 and CDR2 from the germline V gene are MNHEY and SMNVEV (reference sequence). Trimming cost V 5 bases and J 3 bases; bases outside gene matches: 8. Here the CDR3 DNA reads TGTGCCAGCAGTCCCCAGGGGGTGGGGACAGATACGCAGTATTTT. As protein: CASSPQGVGTDTQYF.

The chain joins TRBV7-2 to TRBJ2-3; 14 bases are a match to TRBD2. The ends lost 6 bases at V and 3 bases at J; junction bases unmatched: 11. Germline assignment: CDR1 SGHTA and CDR2 FQGNSA. The CDR3 consists of 18 residues. The CDR3 region is CASRIYGLAGGGTDTQYF. CDR3 bases: TGTGCCAGCAGGATATACGGACTAGCGGGAGGAGGAACAGATACGCAGTATTTT. The variable domain in full, completed from reference TRBV7-2 and TRBJ2-3, reads GAGVSQSPSNKVTEKGKDVELRCDPISGHTALYWYRQSLGQGLEFLIYFQGNSAPDKSGLPSDRFSAERTGGSVSTLTIQRTQQEDSAVYLCASRIYGLAGGGTDTQYFGPGTRLTVL.

This clone came up once. The chain carries TRBV9 and TRBJ1-1; D ambiguous. The CDR3 is 14 residues long. The ends were cut back, 4 bases at V and 7 bases at J, with 17 bases in the middle. CDR1 and CDR2 (germline): SGDLS, YYNGEE. The CDR3 DNA sequence: TGTGCCAGCAGCCTAACGGAGGTTGAGGATGAAGCTTTCTTT. Amino acids: CASSLTEVEDEAFF.

The V call is TRBV7-8, the J call TRBJ2-7; 7 bases map to TRBD2. The CDR3 covers 15 residues. J gave up 9 bases and V 2 bases, and 13 bases lay outside the gene matches. CDR1 and CDR2 from the germline V gene are SGHVS and FQNEAQ. The CDR3 DNA reads TGTGCCAGCAGCTTACAGTGGGGAGGGTATATGTGGCAGTACGTC. Translated, it gives CASSLQWGGYMWQYV.

The chain has TRBV10-1 and TRBJ1-1; TRBD1 is a possible D gene (6 bases). V was pared by 6 bases and J by 3 bases, with 11 bases between. The germline gives CDR1 WNHNN, CDR2 SYGVQD (reference sequence). The CDR3 totals 13 residues. CDR3 in DNA: TGCGCCAGCAGGTTCAACAGGGACACTGAAGCTTTCTTT. Translation: CASRFNRDTEAFF.

The chain carries TRBV18 and TRBJ1-2; 7 nucleotides align to TRBD1. V shed 3 bases, J shed 5 bases, and the junction held 9 bases outside the gene matches. The CDR3 is 15 residues long. CDR1 and CDR2 (germline): KGHSH, LQKENI. The CDR3: CASSPTPGQLYGYTF. In nucleotides, the CDR3 is TGTGCCAGCTCACCGACGCCGGGACAGCTTTATGGCTACACCTTC.

The chain uses TRBV12-1 and TRBJ2-1; no check of the table's D call, TRBD2, against the DNA was made. TRBV12-1 is deemed a pseudogene. The CDR3 runs 17 residues. CDR3 region: CASSFGAPSWSYNEQFF. CDR3 in DNA: TGTGCCAGCAGCTTTGGGGCCCCTAGCTGGTCCTACAATGAGCAGTTCTTC.

The chain employs TRBV10-3 and TRBJ2-1; 15 bases agree with TRBD2. The CDR3 consists of 21 residues. Germline values: CDR1 ENHRY, CDR2 SYGVKD. Losses at the gene ends were 3 bases for V and 5 bases for J; bases not matched to a gene: 17. In nucleotides, the CDR3 is TGTGCCATCAGTGATCTTCATAAAGCCGGGACTAGCGGGAGGACCAACAATGAGCAGTTCTTC. Amino acid sequence: CAISDLHKAGTSGRTNNEQFF.